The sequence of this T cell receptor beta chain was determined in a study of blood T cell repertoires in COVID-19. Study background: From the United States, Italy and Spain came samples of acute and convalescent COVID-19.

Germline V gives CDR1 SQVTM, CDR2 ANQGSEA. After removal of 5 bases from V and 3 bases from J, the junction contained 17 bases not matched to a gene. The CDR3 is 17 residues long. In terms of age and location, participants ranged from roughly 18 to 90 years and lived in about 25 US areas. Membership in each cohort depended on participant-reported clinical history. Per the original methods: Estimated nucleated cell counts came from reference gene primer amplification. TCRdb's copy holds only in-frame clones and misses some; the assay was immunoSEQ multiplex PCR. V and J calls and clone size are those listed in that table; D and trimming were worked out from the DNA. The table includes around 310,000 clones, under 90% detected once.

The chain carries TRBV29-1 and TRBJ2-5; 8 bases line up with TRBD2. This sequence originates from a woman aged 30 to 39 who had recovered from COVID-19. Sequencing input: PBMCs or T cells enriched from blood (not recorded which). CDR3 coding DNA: TGCAGCGTTCGAGGGTTAGCGGGACTGGGGGTTGAAGAGACCCAGTACTTC. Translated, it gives CSVRGLAGLGVEETQYF.